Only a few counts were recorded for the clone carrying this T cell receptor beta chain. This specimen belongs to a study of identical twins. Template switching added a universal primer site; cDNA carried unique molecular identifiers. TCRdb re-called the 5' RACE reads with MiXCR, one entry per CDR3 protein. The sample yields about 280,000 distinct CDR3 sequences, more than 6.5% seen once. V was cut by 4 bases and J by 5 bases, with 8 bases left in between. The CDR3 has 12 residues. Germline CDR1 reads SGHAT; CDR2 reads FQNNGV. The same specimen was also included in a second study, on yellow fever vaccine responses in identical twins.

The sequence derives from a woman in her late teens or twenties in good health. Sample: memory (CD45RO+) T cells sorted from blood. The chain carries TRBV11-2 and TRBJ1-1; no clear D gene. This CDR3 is CASSSLRTEAFF. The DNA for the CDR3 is TGTGCCAGCAGCTCCCTACGGACTGAAGCTTTCTTT.